The rows below give T cell receptor beta chains drawn from one sample of a study of regulatory and conventional T cells in breast cancer. TCRdb re-called the PCR reads through MiXCR, storing one row per CDR3 protein. The sample carries roughly 15,000 distinct CDR3 sequences, 25% to 40% recorded once. What was sequenced was conventional T cells from blood. The source is a female donor in good health. CDR3s include the opening cysteine and the closing phenylalanine or tryptophan. Fields, in order: J gene, D gene, V gene, clone size, CDR3 protein, CDR3 DNA. D genes are given only for firm matches. For some rows the clone size is stated as once, few or many, or as a class when expanded; others skip it.

>TRBJ1-4|NA|TRBV7-9|NA
CASSTNGRTATNEKLFF
TGTGCCAGCAGCACAAATGGACGGACCGCAACTAATGAAAAACTGTTTTTT
>TRBJ1-1|NA|TRBV20-1|NA
CCVPRTDTEAFF
TGCTGTGTACCCCGGACAGACACTGAAGCTTTCTTT
>TRBJ2-5|NA|TRBV7-2|once
CASSRQGGTVSETQYF
TGTGCCAGCAGCCGCCAAGGGGGGACAGTTTCGGAGACCCAGTACTTC
>TRBJ1-1|NA|TRBV7-9|NA
CASSYEEVGEAFF
TGTGCCAGCAGCTATGAAGAGGTGGGGGAGGCTTTCTTT
>TRBJ2-1|TRBD1|TRBV7-2|few
CASSSDRGEWNEQFF
TGTGCCAGCAGCTCCGACAGGGGCGAGTGGAATGAGCAGTTCTTC
>TRBJ1-2|NA|TRBV12-3/TRBV12-4|few
CASSFGQLSNYGYTF
TGTGCCAGCAGTTTCGGACAGCTGTCGAACTATGGCTACACCTTC
>TRBJ2-7|NA|TRBV7-6|few
CASSLEGAVGEQYF
TGTGCCAGCAGCTTAGAAGGGGCTGTGGGTGAGCAGTACTTC
>TRBJ2-3|NA|TRBV7-8|few
CASSLSSSTDTQYF
TGTGCCAGCAGCTTATCCTCTAGCACAGATACGCAGTATTTT
>TRBJ2-3|TRBD1|TRBV4-2|NA
CASSYRGSTDTQYF
TGTGCCAGCAGCTACAGGGGAAGCACAGATACGCAGTATTTT
>TRBJ2-7|NA|TRBV2|once
CASGFQGLREQYF
TGTGCCAGCGGTTTTCAGGGTCTGCGCGAGCAGTACTTC
>TRBJ2-3|TRBD2|TRBV4-3|few
CASSQEAASGGADTQYF
TGCGCCAGCAGCCAAGAAGCGGCTAGCGGGGGGGCGGATACGCAGTATTTT
>TRBJ2-1|TRBD2|TRBV7-3|NA
CASSLGLSGGIGEQFF
TGTGCCAGCAGCTTAGGTCTTAGCGGGGGAATCGGTGAGCAGTTCTTC
>TRBJ2-1|TRBD1|TRBV5-1|medium-sized
CASSLGDRVVNEQFF
TGCGCCAGCAGCTTGGGAGACAGGGTTGTGAATGAGCAGTTCTTC
>TRBJ1-5|NA|TRBV19|few
CASSITLRLLNQPQHF
TGTGCCAGTAGTATTACCCTCCGGTTACTCAATCAGCCCCAGCATTTT
>TRBJ1-2|NA|TRBV4-3|few
CASSPGFRYGYTF
TGCGCCAGCAGCCCCGGTTTCCGCTATGGCTACACCTTC
>TRBJ2-1|NA|TRBV29-1|medium-sized
CSVEGSGGRGVEQFF
TGCAGCGTTGAAGGGTCCGGCGGTCGGGGCGTTGAGCAGTTCTTC
>TRBJ1-5|NA|TRBV12-3/TRBV12-4|few
CASSFGEGEVNQPQHF
TGTGCCAGCAGTTTCGGTGAGGGGGAAGTGAATCAGCCCCAGCATTTT
>TRBJ1-3|NA|TRBV2|few
CASRLKQGIGHTIYF
TGTGCCAGCAGGCTTAAACAGGGTATTGGCCACACCATATATTTT
>TRBJ2-4|NA|TRBV11-2|few
CASSLDPGNQNIQYF
TGTGCCAGCAGCTTAGACCCAGGAAACCAAAACATTCAGTACTTC
>TRBJ1-5|NA|TRBV7-2|few
CASSPGGSHQPQHF
TGTGCCAGCAGCCCGGGGGGTTCTCACCAGCCCCAGCATTTT
>TRBJ1-5|NA|TRBV20-1|few
CSANGGGNQPQHF
TGCAGTGCTAATGGGGGGGGCAATCAGCCCCAGCATTTT
>TRBJ2-7|NA|TRBV6-5|NA
CASSSDRDPYEQYF
TGTGCCAGCAGTTCTGACCGGGATCCCTACGAGCAGTACTTC
>TRBJ2-3|TRBD2|TRBV7-3|NA
CASSLRGGYTDTQYF
TGTGCCAGCAGCTTACGGGGGGGGTACACAGATACGCAGTATTTT
>TRBJ2-3|NA|TRBV12-3/TRBV12-4|few
CASSFGSTDTQYF
TGTGCCAGCAGTTTTGGTTCCACAGATACGCAGTATTTT
>TRBJ1-5|NA|TRBV24-1|NA
CATSDSGAVGPQHF
TGTGCCACCAGTGATTCAGGGGCTGTGGGGCCCCAGCATTTT
>TRBJ2-1|TRBD1|TRBV15|medium-sized
CATSRDRGSSYNEQFF
TGTGCCACCAGCAGAGACAGGGGGAGCTCCTACAATGAGCAGTTCTTC
>TRBJ1-1|NA|TRBV5-1|NA
CASSLVRWDPRTVAFF
TGCGCCAGCAGCTTGGTCCGCTGGGACCCGAGGACTGTAGCTTTCTTT